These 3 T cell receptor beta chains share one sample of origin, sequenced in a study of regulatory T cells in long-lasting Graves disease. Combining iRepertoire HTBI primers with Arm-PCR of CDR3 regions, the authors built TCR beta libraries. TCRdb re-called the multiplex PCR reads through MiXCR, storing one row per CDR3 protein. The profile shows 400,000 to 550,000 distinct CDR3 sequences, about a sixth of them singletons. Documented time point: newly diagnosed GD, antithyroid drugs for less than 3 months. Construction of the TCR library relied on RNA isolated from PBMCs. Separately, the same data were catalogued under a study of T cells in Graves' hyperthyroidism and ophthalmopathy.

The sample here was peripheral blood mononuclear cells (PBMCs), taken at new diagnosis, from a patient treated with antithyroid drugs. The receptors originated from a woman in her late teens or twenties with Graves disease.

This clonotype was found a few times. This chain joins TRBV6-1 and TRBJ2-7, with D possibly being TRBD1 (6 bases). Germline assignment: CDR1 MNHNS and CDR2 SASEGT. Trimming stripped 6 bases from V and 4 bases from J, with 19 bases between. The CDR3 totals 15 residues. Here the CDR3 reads CASSQGWQLAYEQYF. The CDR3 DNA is TGTGCCAGCAGCCAGGGGTGGCAGCTGGCTTACGAGCAGTACTTC.

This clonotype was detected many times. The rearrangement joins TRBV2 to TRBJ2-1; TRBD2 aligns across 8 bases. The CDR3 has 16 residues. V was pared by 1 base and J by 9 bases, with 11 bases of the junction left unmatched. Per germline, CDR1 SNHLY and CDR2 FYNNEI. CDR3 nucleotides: TGTGCCAGCAGTGAAGGTGGACTAGCCTCCGGGATTGAGCAGTTCTTC. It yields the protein CASSEGGLASGIEQFF. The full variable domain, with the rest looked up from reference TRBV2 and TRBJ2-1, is EPEVTQTPSHQVTQMGQEVILRCVPISNHLYFYWYRQILGQKVEFLVSFYNNEISEKSEIFDDQFSVERPDGSNFTLKIRSTKLEDSAMYFCASSEGGLASGIEQFFGPGTRLTVL.

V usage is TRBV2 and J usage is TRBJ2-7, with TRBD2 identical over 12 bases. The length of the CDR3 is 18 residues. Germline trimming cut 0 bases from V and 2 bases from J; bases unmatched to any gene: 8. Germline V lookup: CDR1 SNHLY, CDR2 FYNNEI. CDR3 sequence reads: CASSEAALLAGGTYEQYF. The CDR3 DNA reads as TGTGCCAGCAGTGAAGCCGCCCTACTAGCGGGAGGAACCTACGAGCAGTACTTC.